This T cell receptor beta chain was obtained from a study of control samples from healthy donors and cancer patients. V dropped 6 bases and J dropped 3 bases, with 18 bases sitting between them. Germline V gene sequence: CDR1 SGHTA, CDR2 FQGTGA. The CDR3 has 15 residues. TCRdb's table, derived via immunoSEQ multiplex PCR, lists solely in-frame clones and lacks some. Among about 150,000 clones, around 86% were seen once, and the ten largest hold about 4.9%. Source material: blood. The chain links TRBV7-3 to TRBJ2-7; no reliable D call. The sequence was obtained from a man aged 30 to 39 in good health. The CDR3 spells CASSTLKGPSYEQYF. The DNA of the CDR3 is TGTGCCAGCAGTACTCTTAAGGGCCCAAGCTACGAGCAGTACTTC.